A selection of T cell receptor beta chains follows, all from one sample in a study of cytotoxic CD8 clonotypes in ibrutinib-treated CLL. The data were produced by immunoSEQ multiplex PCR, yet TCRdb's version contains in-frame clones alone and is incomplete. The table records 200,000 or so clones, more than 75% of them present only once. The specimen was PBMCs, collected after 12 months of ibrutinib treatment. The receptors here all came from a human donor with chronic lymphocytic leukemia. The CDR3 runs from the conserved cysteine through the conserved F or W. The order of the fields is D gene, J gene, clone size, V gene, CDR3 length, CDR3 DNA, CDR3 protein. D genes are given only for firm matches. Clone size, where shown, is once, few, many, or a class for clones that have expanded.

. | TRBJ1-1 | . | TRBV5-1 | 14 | TGCGCCAGCAGCTTCCAGGGTTCCAACACTGAAGCTTTCTTT | CASSFQGSNTEAFF
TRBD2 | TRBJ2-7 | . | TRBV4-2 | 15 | TGTGCCAGCAGCCTTACACTAGCGGCTACCTACGAGCAGTACTTC | CASSLTLAATYEQYF
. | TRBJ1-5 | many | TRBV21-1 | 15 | TGTGCCAGCAGCCGAGGAGGACAGGAGAATCAGCCCCAGCATTTT | CASSRGGQENQPQHF
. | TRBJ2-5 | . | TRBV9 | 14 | TGTGCCAGCAGCACTCACTCGTACCAAGAGACCCAGTACTTC | CASSTHSYQETQYF
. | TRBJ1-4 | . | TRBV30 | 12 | TGTGCCTGGAGTGAAGACGAGGAAAAACTGTTTTTT | CAWSEDEEKLFF
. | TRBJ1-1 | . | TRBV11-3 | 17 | TGTGCCAGCAGCTTGGGAGAACCCGGACGGACCAACACTGAAGCTTTCTTT | CASSLGEPGRTNTEAFF
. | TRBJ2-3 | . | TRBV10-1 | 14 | TGCGCCAGCAGTGGGGCGGGACCCACGGATACGCAGTATTTT | CASSGAGPTDTQYF
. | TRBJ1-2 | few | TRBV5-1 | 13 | TGCGCCAGCAGCAGAGAGACAGCTGGATCATTTACCTTC | CASSRETAGSFTF
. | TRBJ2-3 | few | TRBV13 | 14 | TGTGCCAGCAGCTTGGAACAGGGCACAGATACGCAGTATTTT | CASSLEQGTDTQYF
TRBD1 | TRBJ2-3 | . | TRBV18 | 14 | TGTGCCAGCTCACCACGAGACAGGGCGACTACGCAGTATTTT | CASSPRDRATTQYF
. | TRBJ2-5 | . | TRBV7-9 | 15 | TGTGCCAGCAGCTCCAGAGCGGCAGCACAAGAGACCCAGTACTTC | CASSSRAAAQETQYF
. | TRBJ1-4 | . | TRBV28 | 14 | TGTGCCAGCTCTACAGCTGCAACTAATGAAAAACTGTTTTTT | CASSTAATNEKLFF
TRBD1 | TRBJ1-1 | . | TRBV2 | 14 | TGTGCCAGCAGTATGACAGGGAGCAACACTGAAGCTTTCTTT | CASSMTGSNTEAFF
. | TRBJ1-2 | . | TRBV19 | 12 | TGTGCCAGTAGTAGGCCAAGCTATGGCTACACCTTC | CASSRPSYGYTF
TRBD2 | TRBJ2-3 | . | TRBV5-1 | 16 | TGCGCCAGCAGCCTGGGGACTAGCGGGGACACAGATACGCAGTATTTT | CASSLGTSGDTDTQYF
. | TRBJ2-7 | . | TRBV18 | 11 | TGTGCCAGCTCACCAAAGGAGGAGCAGTACTTC | CASSPKEEQYF
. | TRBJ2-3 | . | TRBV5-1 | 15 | TGCGCCAGCAGCTTTTCGGGAGTTGGGCCAGATACGCAGTATTTT | CASSFSGVGPDTQYF
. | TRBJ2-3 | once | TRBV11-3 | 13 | TGTGCCAGCAGCCCAGTTGCTAAGGGTACGCAGTATTTT | CASSPVAKGTQYF
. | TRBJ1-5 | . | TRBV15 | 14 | TGTGCCACCAGCAGTAGGACAGATAATCAGCCCCAGCATTTT | CATSSRTDNQPQHF
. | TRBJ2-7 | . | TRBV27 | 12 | TGTGCCACCGGGACTGGGCTCTACGAGCAGTACTTC | CATGTGLYEQYF
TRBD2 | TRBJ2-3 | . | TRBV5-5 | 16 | TGTGCCAGCAGCCCCGGACTAGCGGACAGCACAGATACGCAGTATTTT | CASSPGLADSTDTQYF
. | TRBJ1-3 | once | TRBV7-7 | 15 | TGTGCTAGCAGCTCAGCGGGGGCACCTGGAAACACCATATATTTT | CASSSAGAPGNTIYF
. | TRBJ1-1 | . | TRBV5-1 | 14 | TGCGCCAGCAGCGCAAACAGGGAAGGGACTGAAGCTTTCTTT | CASSANREGTEAFF
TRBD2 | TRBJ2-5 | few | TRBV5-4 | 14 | TGTGCCAGCAGCTCCGGGACTACTCAAGAGACCCAGTACTTC | CASSSGTTQETQYF
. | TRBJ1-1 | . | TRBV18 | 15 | TGTGCCAGCTCACCAGTGGCAGGGCAGAACACTGAAGCTTTCTTT | CASSPVAGQNTEAFF
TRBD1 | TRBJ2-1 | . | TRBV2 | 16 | TGTGCCAGCAGTGAGAGGACAGGGGTCACCTACAATGAGCAGTTCTTC | CASSERTGVTYNEQFF